This paragraph covers one T cell receptor beta chain sequence. The V gene's germline CDR1 is SGHRS and CDR2 YFSETQ. The junction had 9 bases not matched to a gene; V was cut back by 6 bases and J by 3 bases. The CDR3 has 15 amino acids. The sample comes from a study of cytomegalovirus exposure and HLA in healthy donors. A multiplex PCR was run with 60 Vbeta primers and 13 Jbeta primers. Only in-frame clones appear in the TCRdb table, and some are missing; sequencing was by immunoSEQ multiplex PCR. The sample consists of more than 95,000 clones, approximately 84% of them appearing once. The chain is built from TRBV5-1 and TRBJ1-2, with 9 bases that match TRBD1. Material: PBMCs. This TCR came from a male donor in good health and CMV-seronegative. CDR3 sequence reads: CASKADTGGDYGYTF. The CDR3 DNA reads as TGCGCCAGCAAAGCGGACACAGGGGGCGACTATGGCTACACCTTC.